This TCR beta chain originates from a study of T cells in localized non-small cell lung cancer. Assay: immunoSEQ multiplex PCR; the TCRdb copy retains only in-frame clones and omits some. The sample contains about 26,000 clones, less than 95% of which appear only once. In regard to this clone: What it binds is unknown.

Points from the study as a whole: When the top 100 tumor clones were examined, a median around 58 of them also appeared in the adjacent lung, which was paired and uninvolved. There was higher T cell clonality in uninvolved adjacent lung than in tumor, and it was highest there. Longer overall survival was linked to higher blood T cell density.

The CDR3 spans 13 residues. V lost 3 bases, J lost 10 bases, and 15 bases lay in between. Germline CDR1 is KGHSH and CDR2 is LQKENI. This receptor was taken from an older female donor with stage II squamous cell lung carcinoma. The sequences come from peripheral blood, collected before any cancer treatment. The V and J genes are TRBV18 and TRBJ1-2, with a tentative D call TRBD1 (5 bases). The CDR3 reads CASSPSAGDSYTF. The CDR3 DNA sequence: TGTGCCAGCTCACCGTCGGCGGGGGATTCCTACACCTTC.